The present entry profiles one T cell receptor (beta chain) with its context. Its cognate antigen is unknown. Clones were read by immunoSEQ multiplex PCR, and TCRdb kept only the in-frame ones, dropping some. The sample lists 100,000 to 120,000 clones, about 81% occurring once. The germline CDR1 and CDR2 sequences are SQVTM and ANQGSEA. The CDR3 is 12 residues long. Trimming removed 7 bases from V and 7 bases from J, with 14 bases in between. The data stem from a study of T cell responses to AZD1222 COVID-19 vaccine. Study results and limitations: Researchers took repertoire samples only after the peak T cell response had come.

J is TRBJ2-1 and V is TRBV29-1, with a weak D call TRBD2 (5 bases). The material was peripheral blood, obtained on day 0 of AZD1222 vaccination. The clonotype originates from an adult in good health. The CDR3 DNA is TGCAGCGGAATGGGAGCTCCGAATGAGCAGTTCTTC. This translates into CSGMGAPNEQFF.